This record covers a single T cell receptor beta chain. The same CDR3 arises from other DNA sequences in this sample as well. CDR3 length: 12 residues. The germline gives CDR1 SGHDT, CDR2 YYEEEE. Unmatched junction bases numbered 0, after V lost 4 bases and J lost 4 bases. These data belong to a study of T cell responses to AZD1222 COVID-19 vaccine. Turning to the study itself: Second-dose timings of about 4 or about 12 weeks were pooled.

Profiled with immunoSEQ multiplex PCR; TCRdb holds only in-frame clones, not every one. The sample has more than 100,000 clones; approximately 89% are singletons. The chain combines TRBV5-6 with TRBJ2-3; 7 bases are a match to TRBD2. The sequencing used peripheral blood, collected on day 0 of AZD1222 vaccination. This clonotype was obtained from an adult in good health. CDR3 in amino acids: CASSLAADTQYF. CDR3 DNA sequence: TGTGCCAGCAGCCTAGCGGCAGATACGCAGTATTTT.